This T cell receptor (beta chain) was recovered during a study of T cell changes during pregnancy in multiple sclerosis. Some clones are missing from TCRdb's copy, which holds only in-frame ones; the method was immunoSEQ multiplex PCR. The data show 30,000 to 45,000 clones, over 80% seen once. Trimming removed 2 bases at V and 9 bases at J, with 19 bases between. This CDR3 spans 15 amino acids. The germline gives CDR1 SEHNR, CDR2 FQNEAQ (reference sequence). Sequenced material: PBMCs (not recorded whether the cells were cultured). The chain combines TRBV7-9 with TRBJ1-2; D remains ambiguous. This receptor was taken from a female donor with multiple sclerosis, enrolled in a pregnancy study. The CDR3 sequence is CASSLRGRSSRSYTF. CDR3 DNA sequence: TGTGCCAGCAGCTTACGAGGAAGATCGTCTCGGAGCTACACCTTC.